This T cell receptor (beta chain) is drawn from a study of shared clonotypes between healthy human individuals. Study-wide results and limits: A handful of donors had roughly 5.2% of their naive CD4 clonotypes in common. Naive subsets usually exceeded memory subsets in estimated richness.

This table comes from immunoSEQ multiplex PCR, and its TCRdb copy is limited to in-frame clones, with some not included. The sample comprises roughly 2.1 million clones, approximately 94% of which are singletons, and more than 1.5% rests with the top ten. Trimming pared 5 bases from V and 1 base from J, leaving 12 bases between. Looked up from germline, CDR1 is MNHEY and CDR2 is SMNVEV (reference sequence). The CDR3 loop spans 14 amino acids. CD45RO negativity and positive selection for CCR7 defined naive CD8 cells, a population that excluded terminally differentiated effector memory CD45RA+ cells. Everyone who donated was a Caucasian adult who lived in Nashville, Tennessee. As to this clone: What it recognizes is unknown.

Sequencing was carried out using naive CD8+ T cells from PBMCs. The receptor's source is a man aged 18 to 29 in good health. Some clones in this sample may be carry-over from other donors' samples. The rearrangement joins TRBV27 to TRBJ2-7; D is unresolved. CDR3 sequence reads: CASSNTVDSYEQYF. The CDR3 DNA reads TGTGCCAGCAGTAATACGGTTGATTCCTACGAGCAGTACTTC.